This T cell receptor beta chain originates from a study of cytomegalovirus exposure and HLA in healthy donors. Study observations and caveats: About 87% or about 30% of the time was how often most TCR beta V segments were productive, according to an earlier analysis.

Primers included in the PCR were 60 Vbeta and 13 Jbeta primers. Clones were sequenced by immunoSEQ multiplex PCR, and TCRdb holds only the in-frame ones, with some missing. The sample holds 250,000 to 350,000 clones, roughly 88% seen once. Donors consisted of healthy bone marrow donors. Despite likely unrecorded immune exposures, the donors were nominally healthy at the time of sampling. The CDR3 runs 14 residues. V shed 7 bases, J shed 4 bases, and the junction held 9 bases outside the gene matches. In germline, CDR1 is SGHRS, CDR2 YFSETQ. Regarding this clone: The antigen is not known.

The chain employs TRBV5-1 and TRBJ1-2; 8 nucleotides align to TRBD1. Sequencing was done on a sample of PBMCs. This receptor was identified in a man aged 35-49 years in good health and CMV-seropositive. CDR3 residues: CASSTGTGPYGYTF. In DNA, the CDR3 is TGCGCCAGCTCAACCGGGACAGGACCCTATGGCTACACCTTC.